The sequence of this T cell receptor beta chain was determined in a study of CD8 T cells in Susac syndrome. In germline, CDR1 is SGHVS, CDR2 FNYEAQ. V lost 5 bases and J 5 bases, leaving 16 bases between the germline ends. This CDR3 region has 14 residues. Overall study findings and caveats: As the study acknowledged, the number of individuals in its TCR sequencing and HLA analysis was relatively small.

Sequencing of TCR beta, carried out with a high-throughput approach, was applied to CD8+ and CD4+ T cells from the blood. FACS was used to enrich TEMRA cells, whereas the CD8+ and CD4+ T cells were obtained by negative isolation. Details on this clonotype: What it binds is not known.

Random-hexamer reverse transcription was applied to roughly 0.5 to 1 ug RNA. Multiplex PCR with immunoSEQ amplified the TCR beta CDR3 across 54 Vbeta and 13 Jbeta. TCRdb re-called the immunoSEQ multiplex PCR reads with MiXCR, one entry per CDR3 protein. This sample carries about 300,000 distinct CDR3 sequences, about 82% of them seen once, and the ten largest clones take roughly 0.21%. The V gene is TRBV7-6, the J gene TRBJ2-7; D is perhaps TRBD1 (5 bases). What was sequenced was CD8+ T cells from PBMCs. This clonotype originated in a human donor with multiple sclerosis. The CDR3 spells CASSSRLAGHEQYF. CDR3 in DNA: TGTGCCAGCAGCAGTAGATTGGCAGGGCACGAGCAGTACTTC.